One and the same sample provided the 30 T cell receptor beta chains below, sequenced in a study of response to subunit inactivated influenza vaccine. Each CDR3 protein gets one entry after TCRdb re-called the RT-PCR reads with MiXCR. The sample records about 570,000 distinct CDR3 sequences, 10% to 12% being singletons. The same data also went into a second study, on T cells expressing NK-cell markers. That report adds: UMI-tagged 5'RACE template switching yielded the TCR beta cDNA.

The starting material was PBMCs from blood, obtained on the day of vaccination. The receptors originated from a man in his forties or fifties who received an inactivated influenza vaccine.

This clonotype was counted only a few times. This sequence joins TRBV7-9 and TRBJ2-5; TRBD2 matches at 7 bases. Germline V gene sequence: CDR1 SEHNR, CDR2 FQNEAQ (reference sequence). V shed 3 bases, J shed 4 bases, and the junction held 8 bases outside the gene matches. The CDR3 is 15 amino acids. As DNA, the CDR3 is TGTGCCAGCAGCTTTCTAGAGGGGAGGGGAGAGACCCAGTACTTC. This gives the protein CASSFLEGRGETQYF.

This sequence joins TRBV28 and TRBJ1-4; no reliable D call. Germline V gives CDR1 MDHEN, CDR2 SYDVKM. CDR3 length: 14 residues. Trimming cost V 6 bases and J 9 bases, with 17 bases left between them. The CDR3 coding sequence is TGTGCCAGCAGCTCGGATGGGTACGGGCAAAAACTGTTTTTT. Its translation is CASSSDGYGQKLFF.

The chain employs TRBV12-3 or TRBV12-4 and TRBJ1-1, with TRBD1 identical over 9 bases. The CDR3 runs to 17 residues. With V trimmed by 0 bases and J by 3 bases, 8 bases remained unmatched. The CDR3 here is CASSLAGQGRRDTEAFF. The CDR3 DNA sequence: TGTGCCAGCAGTTTAGCGGGACAGGGAAGGAGAGACACTGAAGCTTTCTTT.

The rearrangement uses TRBV29-1 and TRBJ1-2; no clear D. The CDR3 has 11 residues. In germline, CDR1 is SQVTM, CDR2 ANQGSEA. V was pared by 1 base and J by 0 bases, with 0 bases between. Here the CDR3 reads CSVEANYGYTF. CDR3 sequence (DNA): TGCAGCGTTGAAGCTAACTATGGCTACACCTTC.

The sample holds a few counts of this clonotype. The CDR3 bases are TGTGCCAGCAGTGGCGGCGGACAGGGGTGGTGGGCAGATACGCAGTATTTT. Translated, it gives CASSGGGQGWWADTQYF. The chain carries TRBV25-1 and TRBJ2-3; 9 bases agree with TRBD1. CDR1 and CDR2 from the germline V gene are MGHDK and SYGVNS. The CDR3 extends over 17 amino acids. The trim removed 4 bases at V and 4 bases at J, leaving 12 bases unmatched.

This clonotype was picked up a small number of times. V is TRBV20-1 and J is TRBJ1-2; D possibly corresponds to TRBD1 (5 bases). V lost 1 base and J lost 5, with 11 bases in between. The CDR3 consists of 13 residues. Per the germline V gene, CDR1 is DFQATT and CDR2 is SNEGSKA (reference sequence). The CDR3 spells CSARVDRIYGYTF. Here the CDR3 DNA reads TGCAGTGCTAGAGTTGACAGAATATATGGCTACACCTTC.

The CDR3 region is CSVEAGARNTEAFF. The CDR3, as DNA: TGCAGCGTTGAGGCTGGGGCGAGGAACACTGAAGCTTTCTTT. The genes are TRBV29-1 and TRBJ1-1; possibly TRBD1 for D (5 bases). CDR3 size: 14 residues. The V gene lost 3 bases and the J gene lost 1 base, with 12 bases spanning the gap. CDR1 is SQVTM and CDR2 is ANQGSEA in the germline V gene.

CDR3 bases: TGTGCCAGCAGAAGCTACCCGGGACAGGGTCTGGAGACCCAGTACTTC. Protein product: CASRSYPGQGLETQYF. This chain uses TRBV7-9 with TRBJ2-5; 9 nucleotides align to TRBD1. CDR1 and CDR2 from the germline V gene are SEHNR and FQNEAQ (reference sequence). This CDR3 has 16 residues. V was clipped by 6 bases and J by 5 bases; unmatched bases: 13. Full variable domain (missing parts from reference TRBV7-9 and TRBJ2-5): DTGVSQNPRHKITKRGQNVTFRCDPISEHNRLYWYRQTLGQGPEFLTYFQNEAQLEKSRLLSDRFSAERPKGSFSTLEIQRTEQGDSAMYLCASRSYPGQGLETQYFGPGTRLLVL.

The V and J genes are TRBV5-1 and TRBJ2-1; 11 bases align to TRBD2. The CDR3 extends over 19 amino acids. From germline, CDR1 is SGHRS and CDR2 YFSETQ. Trimming cost V 1 base and J 0 bases; bases outside gene matches: 9. The CDR3 DNA follows: TGCGCCAGCAGCTTGTCCGGGCTAGCGGGAGGTAACTCCTACAATGAGCAGTTCTTC. Amino acids: CASSLSGLAGGNSYNEQFF.

This clonotype has a count of ten or more. The genes are TRBV5-1 and TRBJ2-2; unclear D gene. Germline lookup yields CDR1 SGHRS and CDR2 YFSETQ. The CDR3 is 13 residues long. V shed 1 base and J shed 5 bases, with 6 bases lying between them. This CDR3 is CASSLYATGELFF. The CDR3 nucleotides read TGCGCCAGCAGCTTGTATGCGACCGGGGAGCTGTTTTTT.

This clonotype showed up just a few times. This chain connects TRBV20-1 to TRBJ2-1, with 16 positions matching TRBD2. This CDR3 contains 18 residues. J lost 2 bases, V lost 0 bases, and 4 bases had no gene match. Germline V CDR1 and CDR2: DFQATT, SNEGSKA (reference sequence). The CDR3 DNA sequence: TGCAGTGCTAGAGAACTTGGGACTAGCGGGAGGGCCTACAATGAGCAGTTCTTC. It specifies CSARELGTSGRAYNEQFF.

This clonotype was observed at least ten times. The chain couples TRBV5-1 to TRBJ2-3; no clear D gene. The CDR3 is 13 amino acids. V was shortened by 0 bases and J by 4 bases, with 6 bases between the two germline ends. Germline V gene data show CDR1 as SGHRS and CDR2 as YFSETQ. DNA of the CDR3: TGCGCCAGCAGCTTGGTGGTACCAGATACGCAGTATTTT. It translates to CASSLVVPDTQYF.

The chain is built from TRBV20-1 and TRBJ2-1; 10 bases align to TRBD2. CDR1 and CDR2 (germline): DFQATT, SNEGSKA (reference sequence). J gave up 5 bases and V 0 bases, and 10 bases lay outside the gene matches. This CDR3 spans 17 amino acids. Here the CDR3 DNA reads TGCAGTGCTAGAGATGGGAAAGCGGGGGGGCTTCACAATGAGCAGTTCTTC. Its translation: CSARDGKAGGLHNEQFF.

J is TRBJ1-2 and V is TRBV28, with D possibly being TRBD1 (6 bases). The CDR3 contains 14 residues. The germline V gene encodes CDR1 MDHEN and CDR2 SYDVKM. V lost 5 bases and J lost 3, with 13 bases in between. The CDR3 nucleotides read TGTGCCAGCAGTATCACAGGGTACGACTATGGCTACACCTTC. It specifies CASSITGYDYGYTF.

The V gene is TRBV7-6, the J gene TRBJ2-7; 9 nucleotides line up with TRBD1. The ends lost 3 bases at V and 2 bases at J; junction bases unmatched: 5. The CDR3 is 15 amino acids. Germline CDR1 is SGHVS and CDR2 is FNYEAQ. CDR3 sequence: CASSLENRGPYEQYF. For the CDR3, the DNA is TGTGCCAGCAGCTTGGAGAACAGGGGGCCCTACGAGCAGTACTTC.

This chain joins TRBV24-1 and TRBJ2-5; D is unclear. Germline V lookup: CDR1 KGHDR, CDR2 SFDVKD. Trimming removed 3 bases from V and 3 bases from J, with 16 bases in between. This CDR3 is 16 amino acids long. CDR3 protein: CATSDGSWARKETQYF. The CDR3, as DNA: TGTGCCACCAGTGATGGGTCCTGGGCGAGGAAAGAGACCCAGTACTTC.

This clonotype was observed at least ten times. This chain uses TRBV4-1 with TRBJ2-1; D gene ambiguous. The CDR3 runs to 15 residues. Germline V gene data show CDR1 as MGHRA and CDR2 as YSYEKL. The V end was cut by 4 bases, the J end by 0 bases, with 10 bases between. CDR3 sequence: CASSLRSSSYNEQFF. The CDR3 bases are TGCGCCAGCAGCCTGAGGTCGAGCTCCTACAATGAGCAGTTCTTC.

This chain joins TRBV28 and TRBJ2-7, with 8 bases identical to TRBD2. The CDR3 runs to 16 residues. Germline CDR1 and CDR2: MDHEN and SYDVKM. Trimming cost V 4 bases and J 5 bases; bases outside gene matches: 13. The CDR3: CASSSPAMAGGDEQYF. CDR3 DNA: TGTGCCAGCAGTTCCCCCGCCATGGCGGGAGGCGACGAGCAGTACTTC.

This clonotype has at least ten counts. V usage is TRBV4-3 and J usage is TRBJ2-3; possible D gene TRBD2, 6 bases. V shed 4 bases and J shed 2 bases, with 19 bases lying between them. Germline assignment: CDR1 LGHNA and CDR2 YSLEER. This CDR3 is built from 17 residues. The CDR3 loop reads CASSPSVFGGVTDTQYF. CDR3 nucleotides: TGCGCCAGCAGCCCATCCGTTTTTGGCGGGGTCACAGATACGCAGTATTTT.

The V call is TRBV11-2, the J call TRBJ1-2; 8 nucleotides agree with TRBD1. J lost 5 bases, V lost 4 bases, and 3 bases had no gene match. The CDR3 sequence is 13 residues long. Germline values: CDR1 SGHAT, CDR2 FQNNGV. The CDR3 DNA is TGTGCCAGCAGCTCGACAGGGGAATATGGCTACACCTTC. This translates into CASSSTGEYGYTF.

CDR3: CASSANPRHRGGELFF. CDR3 sequence (DNA): TGTGCCAGCAGCGCCAACCCTAGGCACAGGGGCGGGGAGCTGTTTTTT. The chain employs TRBV9 and TRBJ2-2, with TRBD1 identical over 7 bases. V trimming: 3 bases; J trimming: 7 bases; junction bases outside the gene matches: 12. There are 16 residues in the CDR3. The germline V gene encodes CDR1 SGDLS and CDR2 YYNGEE.

V gene TRBV3-1 combines with J gene TRBJ2-1; the match to TRBD2 covers 13 bases. This CDR3 spans 14 amino acids. V trimming: 3 bases; J trimming: 10 bases; junction bases outside the gene matches: 3. Per germline, CDR1 LGHDT and CDR2 YNNKEL (reference sequence). CDR3: CASSQGLAGTEQFF. The CDR3 DNA reads TGTGCCAGCAGCCAGGGACTAGCGGGGACCGAGCAGTTCTTC.

The chain recombines TRBV20-1 with TRBJ2-3, with D perhaps matching TRBD1 (7 bases). The germline CDR1 and CDR2 sequences are DFQATT and SNEGSKA (reference sequence). CDR3 length: 15 amino acids. V was trimmed by 2 bases and J by 0 bases, leaving 12 bases between them. CDR3 amino acids: CSARSGGQSTDTQYF. The CDR3, as DNA: TGCAGTGCTAGATCCGGGGGACAGAGCACAGATACGCAGTATTTT.

This clonotype came up a few times. V is TRBV12-3 or TRBV12-4 and J is TRBJ1-1, with a weak D call TRBD1 (5 bases). Trimming took off 3 bases at V and 4 bases at J, with 12 bases between the two ends. The CDR3 length is 14 residues. The CDR3 protein is CASSLFEGTTEAFF. The DNA for the CDR3 is TGTGCCAGCAGTTTGTTCGAGGGGACCACTGAAGCTTTCTTT.

The gene calls are TRBV6-1 and TRBJ1-6, with 10 bases that match TRBD1. The V gene end was trimmed by 5 bases and the J gene end by 6 bases; junction bases not matched to a gene: 4. Germline loops: CDR1 MNHNS, CDR2 SASEGT. The CDR3 is 15 amino acids. CDR3 bases: TGTGCCAGCAGTACCCGGGACAGGGGTAATTCACCCCTCCACTTT. Amino acid sequence: CASSTRDRGNSPLHF.

This clonotype was seen a handful of times. This chain connects TRBV5-1 to TRBJ2-1, with 8 bases aligning to TRBD2. Germline V lookup: CDR1 SGHRS, CDR2 YFSETQ. The V gene end was trimmed by 0 bases and the J gene end by 4 bases; junction bases not matched to a gene: 6. The CDR3 spans 16 residues. CDR3 sequence: CASSLVRAGAYNEQFF. The CDR3 DNA is TGCGCCAGCAGCTTGGTTCGAGCGGGGGCATACAATGAGCAGTTCTTC.

This clonotype showed up just a few times. V gene TRBV28 combines with J gene TRBJ2-3, with D perhaps matching TRBD1 or TRBD2 (6 bases each). V dropped 8 bases and J dropped 9 bases, with 21 bases sitting between them. Germline V gives CDR1 MDHEN, CDR2 SYDVKM. The CDR3 consists of 14 residues. The chain's CDR3 is CASYRGRSPGTQYF. CDR3 nucleotide sequence: TGTGCCAGCTATAGGGGGAGGTCCCCGGGGACGCAGTATTTT.

This clonotype was observed a few times. The chain has TRBV5-1 and TRBJ2-3; D not certain. The ends were cut back, 4 bases at V and 2 bases at J, with 8 bases in the middle. This CDR3 is 13 amino acids long. CDR1 and CDR2 from the germline V gene are SGHRS and YFSETQ. The CDR3 sequence: CASSTQYTDTQYF. The CDR3 nucleotides are TGCGCCAGCAGCACCCAGTACACAGATACGCAGTATTTT.

This clonotype was observed a handful of times. The chain is built from TRBV18 and TRBJ1-1; 10 positions agree with TRBD1. V lost 2 bases, J lost 5 bases, and 14 bases stayed unmatched. Germline lookup yields CDR1 KGHSH and CDR2 LQKENI. This CDR3 has 18 residues. CDR3 sequence reads: CASSPSATGGGFGTEAFF. DNA of the CDR3: TGTGCCAGCTCACCATCGGCGACAGGGGGCGGGTTTGGGACTGAAGCTTTCTTT.

The rearrangement links TRBV5-1 to TRBJ2-5; weak D call: TRBD1 (6 bases). Between the trimmed V and J ends, which lost 2 bases and 5 bases, there was a span of 13 bases. The germline CDR1 and CDR2 sequences are SGHRS and YFSETQ. This CDR3 is built from 14 residues. The CDR3 coding sequence is TGCGCCAGCAGCTTAACAGGGTCATGGGAGACCCAGTACTTC. It codes for CASSLTGSWETQYF.